These T cell receptor beta chains were read from a single sample in a study of identical twins. TCRdb re-called the 5' RACE reads through MiXCR, storing one row per CDR3 protein. The profile shows approximately 1.8 million distinct CDR3 sequences, roughly a third of them singletons. Sequencing was done on a sample of cord blood. The receptors derive from a newborn girl in good health. Each CDR3 is given with its conserved first and last residue. A D gene is named only where the DNA matches it firmly. Expanded clones are given a class, and other clones once, few, many or no size at all.

CDR3nt: TGTGCCAGCAGTTACACCTTACAGGGGGCAGCCCCCTACGAGCAGTACTTC; CDR3aa: CASSYTLQGAAPYEQYF; v_gene: TRBV6-2/TRBV6-3; d_gene: TRBD1; abundance: few; len: 17; j_gene: TRBJ2-7
CDR3nt: TGCGCCAGCAGCTTCTCGGGGGGACTAGCGAGCTACGAGCAGTACTTC; CDR3aa: CASSFSGGLASYEQYF; v_gene: TRBV5-1; d_gene: TRBD2; abundance: few; len: 16; j_gene: TRBJ2-7
CDR3nt: TGTGCCAGCAGCCCGTTATCCATTGGCTTAGCCAAAAACATTCAGTACTTC; CDR3aa: CASSPLSIGLAKNIQYF; v_gene: TRBV4-2; d_gene: NA; abundance: NA; len: 17; j_gene: TRBJ2-4
CDR3nt: TGTGCCAGTAGTTTTGCCAGGGGGAGCAATCAGCCCCAGCATTTT; CDR3aa: CASSFARGSNQPQHF; v_gene: TRBV19; d_gene: TRBD1; abundance: NA; len: 15; j_gene: TRBJ1-5
CDR3nt: TGTGCCAGCAGCGGGTCCGGGACTAGCGGGAGTCCCTACGAGCAGTACTTC; CDR3aa: CASSGSGTSGSPYEQYF; v_gene: TRBV9; d_gene: TRBD2; abundance: few; len: 17; j_gene: TRBJ2-7
CDR3nt: TGTGCCAGCAGCCTGGACAGAGCTCGATCGAACACTGAAGCTTTCTTT; CDR3aa: CASSLDRARSNTEAFF; v_gene: TRBV7-2; d_gene: NA; abundance: NA; len: 16; j_gene: TRBJ1-1
CDR3nt: TGCAGTGCTGGAAGGACTAGCGGGAGTCGAAGTGAAGAGCAGTTCTTC; CDR3aa: CSAGRTSGSRSEEQFF; v_gene: TRBV20-1; d_gene: TRBD2; abundance: NA; len: 16; j_gene: TRBJ2-1
CDR3nt: TGTGCCGCAGCGACAGGGAACACTGAAGCTTTCTTT; CDR3aa: CAAATGNTEAFF; v_gene: TRBV28; d_gene: NA; abundance: NA; len: 12; j_gene: TRBJ1-1
CDR3nt: TGCAGTGCCCGAAAAAGCGGGGCGGGAGGGCCCTACAATGAGCAGTTCTTC; CDR3aa: CSARKSGAGGPYNEQFF; v_gene: TRBV20-1; d_gene: TRBD2; abundance: NA; len: 17; j_gene: TRBJ2-1
CDR3nt: TGTGCCAGCAGCTTAGGGGTTAAGGATACGCAGTATTTT; CDR3aa: CASSLGVKDTQYF; v_gene: TRBV7-9; d_gene: NA; abundance: few; len: 13; j_gene: TRBJ2-3
CDR3nt: TGTGCCAGCATAGGACTAGCGGGGGGTACAGATACGCAGTATTTT; CDR3aa: CASIGLAGGTDTQYF; v_gene: TRBV2; d_gene: TRBD2; abundance: NA; len: 15; j_gene: TRBJ2-3
CDR3nt: TGCGCCAGACCGACTAGCGAGCCGGCCAGGACCGGGGAGCTGTTTTTT; CDR3aa: CARPTSEPARTGELFF; v_gene: TRBV5-1; d_gene: TRBD2; abundance: NA; len: 16; j_gene: TRBJ2-2
CDR3nt: TGTGCCAGCAGCCCCCAGACGGAGAAAACTGAAGCTTTCTTT; CDR3aa: CASSPQTEKTEAFF; v_gene: TRBV13; d_gene: NA; abundance: NA; len: 14; j_gene: TRBJ1-1
CDR3nt: TGTGCCAGCAGTTTGTTTTTAGTTCGGGGGAGGGCTCAAGAGACCCAGTACTTC; CDR3aa: CASSLFLVRGRAQETQYF; v_gene: TRBV12-3/TRBV12-4; d_gene: TRBD2; abundance: few; len: 18; j_gene: TRBJ2-5
CDR3nt: TGTGCCAGCAGCTTAGGGCGGACTTTCCCCTACGAGCAGTACTTC; CDR3aa: CASSLGRTFPYEQYF; v_gene: TRBV7-2; d_gene: NA; abundance: once; len: 15; j_gene: TRBJ2-7
CDR3nt: TGTGCCAGCAGAAGACGACAGGGCACAGATACGCAGTATTTT; CDR3aa: CASRRRQGTDTQYF; v_gene: TRBV6-1; d_gene: NA; abundance: NA; len: 14; j_gene: TRBJ2-3
CDR3nt: TGTGCCAGCAGCCAAGTAAAGGGGTACTATGAGCAGTTCTTC; CDR3aa: CASSQVKGYYEQFF; v_gene: TRBV14; d_gene: NA; abundance: few; len: 14; j_gene: TRBJ2-1
CDR3nt: TGCGCCAGCAGCTTTGGGACAGGGTACTACGAGCAGTACTTC; CDR3aa: CASSFGTGYYEQYF; v_gene: TRBV27; d_gene: TRBD1; abundance: many; len: 14; j_gene: TRBJ2-7
CDR3nt: TGTGCCAGCAGTTCGTACGCCAATGAGCAGTTCTTC; CDR3aa: CASSSYANEQFF; v_gene: TRBV6-5; d_gene: NA; abundance: many; len: 12; j_gene: TRBJ2-1
CDR3nt: TGTGCCAGCAGCTCCCAGACTAGCGGCACAGATACGCAGTATTTT; CDR3aa: CASSSQTSGTDTQYF; v_gene: TRBV7-2; d_gene: TRBD2; abundance: few; len: 15; j_gene: TRBJ2-3
CDR3nt: TGCGCCAGCAGCTTGTTCGGCAGGGGACAGGGTAACTATGGCTACACCTTC; CDR3aa: CASSLFGRGQGNYGYTF; v_gene: TRBV5-1; d_gene: TRBD1; abundance: NA; len: 17; j_gene: TRBJ1-2
CDR3nt: TGCGCCAGCAGCCAAGATTGGGACAGGGCCGCCAGAAATGAGCAGTTCTTC; CDR3aa: CASSQDWDRAARNEQFF; v_gene: TRBV4-1; d_gene: TRBD1; abundance: few; len: 17; j_gene: TRBJ2-1
CDR3nt: TGCACCAGCAGCCAAGATGGCCTAGCGTTTTCCTACGAGCAGTACTTC; CDR3aa: CTSSQDGLAFSYEQYF; v_gene: TRBV1; d_gene: NA; abundance: few; len: 16; j_gene: TRBJ2-7
CDR3nt: TGCAGCGTTCGGGGGGGAGGCCGCTACGAGCAGTACTTC; CDR3aa: CSVRGGGRYEQYF; v_gene: TRBV29-1; d_gene: TRBD2; abundance: once; len: 13; j_gene: TRBJ2-7
CDR3nt: TGTGCCAGCTCACCACCGCCAGTCTTAGCCAAAAACATTCAGTACTTC; CDR3aa: CASSPPPVLAKNIQYF; v_gene: TRBV18; d_gene: NA; abundance: few; len: 16; j_gene: TRBJ2-4
CDR3nt: TGTGCCAGCAGAAGAGTCGCGGGGGGTGATACGCAGTATTTT; CDR3aa: CASRRVAGGDTQYF; v_gene: TRBV7-2; d_gene: TRBD2; abundance: few; len: 14; j_gene: TRBJ2-3
CDR3nt: TGTGCCAGCAGTTTAAACGGCCTTAATGAAAAACTGTTTTTT; CDR3aa: CASSLNGLNEKLFF; v_gene: TRBV28; d_gene: NA; abundance: few; len: 14; j_gene: TRBJ1-4
CDR3nt: TGTGCCGGCAGTTTGAGGGGGGCCCACGAGCAGTACTTC; CDR3aa: CAGSLRGAHEQYF; v_gene: TRBV12-3/TRBV12-4; d_gene: NA; abundance: NA; len: 13; j_gene: TRBJ2-7
CDR3nt: TGTGCCAGCAGCTTAGCGATAAGGAACACTGAAGCTTTCTTT; CDR3aa: CASSLAIRNTEAFF; v_gene: TRBV7-2; d_gene: NA; abundance: few; len: 14; j_gene: TRBJ1-1
CDR3nt: TGTGCCGGGCAGGGAAGGGAGAATGGCTACACCTTC; CDR3aa: CAGQGRENGYTF; v_gene: TRBV7-8; d_gene: NA; abundance: NA; len: 12; j_gene: TRBJ1-2
CDR3nt: TGTGCCTGGAGGGTAGGGACAGGGAGTGAAGCTTTCTTT; CDR3aa: CAWRVGTGSEAFF; v_gene: TRBV30; d_gene: TRBD1; abundance: once; len: 13; j_gene: TRBJ1-1
CDR3nt: TGTGCCAGCAGCCAAGGAACTAGCGGGCCCGCCTACAATGAGCAGTTCTTC; CDR3aa: CASSQGTSGPAYNEQFF; v_gene: TRBV4-2; d_gene: TRBD2; abundance: NA; len: 17; j_gene: TRBJ2-1
CDR3nt: TGCAGTGCTAGCGGCCTAGCTGGCGCTACGCAGTATTTT; CDR3aa: CSASGLAGATQYF; v_gene: TRBV20-1; d_gene: NA; abundance: few; len: 13; j_gene: TRBJ2-3
CDR3nt: TGTGCCAGCAGTTCACCTTTCAGGGGCGGGCAGCCCCAGCATTTT; CDR3aa: CASSSPFRGGQPQHF; v_gene: TRBV28; d_gene: NA; abundance: NA; len: 15; j_gene: TRBJ1-5
CDR3nt: TGTGCCAGCTCACCGAGACAGGGAATTAGCACAGATACGCAGTATTTT; CDR3aa: CASSPRQGISTDTQYF; v_gene: TRBV18; d_gene: TRBD1; abundance: few; len: 16; j_gene: TRBJ2-3
CDR3nt: TGTGCCAGCAGCAGATACCGGGATTTTAACTATGGCTACACCTTC; CDR3aa: CASSRYRDFNYGYTF; v_gene: TRBV5-6; d_gene: NA; abundance: few; len: 15; j_gene: TRBJ1-2
CDR3nt: TGTGCCATCAGTGAGTCACAGTCGGACGGCTACACCTTC; CDR3aa: CAISESQSDGYTF; v_gene: TRBV10-3; d_gene: NA; abundance: few; len: 13; j_gene: TRBJ1-2
CDR3nt: TGTGCCAGCAGGAGTACAGTGGAGCAGTACTTC; CDR3aa: CASRSTVEQYF; v_gene: TRBV6-1; d_gene: NA; abundance: many; len: 11; j_gene: TRBJ2-7
CDR3nt: TGTGCCAGCAGTTTGTTAGCCCTTAGCACAGATACGCAGTATTTT; CDR3aa: CASSLLALSTDTQYF; v_gene: TRBV28; d_gene: NA; abundance: many; len: 15; j_gene: TRBJ2-3
CDR3nt: TGTGCCAGCAGCTCATTAAGGAGCTTTTCTGGGGCCAACGTCCTGACTTTC; CDR3aa: CASSSLRSFSGANVLTF; v_gene: TRBV11-2; d_gene: NA; abundance: NA; len: 17; j_gene: TRBJ2-6
CDR3nt: TGTGCCAGCAGCCGTTTTACGGGGGGGCTGAATGAGCAGTTCTTC; CDR3aa: CASSRFTGGLNEQFF; v_gene: TRBV14; d_gene: TRBD2; abundance: NA; len: 15; j_gene: TRBJ2-1